This T cell receptor (beta chain) was obtained from a study of CD8 T cells in ankylosing spondylitis. General study points: In ankylosing spondylitis blood, a motif of seven to nine highly homologous TCR beta variants appeared characteristic.

With molecular barcodes, quantitative 5'-RACE was used to make the TCR beta libraries. TCRdb reprocessed the 5' RACE reads via MiXCR and lists one record per CDR3 protein. The sample lists some 400,000 distinct CDR3 sequences, approximately 20% occurring once. Between the trimmed V and J ends, which lost 6 bases and 0 bases, there was a span of 17 bases. The CDR3 sequence is 16 residues long. Germline V gene data show CDR1 as MNHEY and CDR2 as SMNVEV (reference sequence). Of note for this clonotype: Its antigen is unidentified.

The sample taken for sequencing was blood, either unsorted or a sorted T cell fraction (not recorded which). This sequence originates from a male donor with ankylosing spondylitis. The J gene is TRBJ1-2, the V gene TRBV27; D is possibly TRBD1 (5 bases). This chain's CDR3 is CASRPRRGNPNYGYTF. The CDR3 DNA reads TGTGCCAGCAGACCTCGAAGGGGCAACCCTAACTATGGCTACACCTTC.